This paragraph reports one TCR beta chain. Its antigen is not known. The data were produced by immunoSEQ multiplex PCR, yet TCRdb's version contains in-frame clones alone and is incomplete. Of about 36,000 clones in the sample, 95% are singletons; the top ten hold about 1.5%. The data are from a study of T cell clonotyping in hematopoietic cell transplantation. General study results and limits: After transplant, recipient diversity fell while pathologically expanded clonotypes grew through day 180. At the given depth, recipient repertoires were over 95% de novo clonotypes.

This sample's time point: recipient sample about 28 days before transplant, after cytoreduction. Blood collection times were about day -28 and days 30, 100, 180 posttransplant. Germline V CDR1 and CDR2: MDHEN, SYDVKM. Germline trimming cut 6 bases from V and 7 bases from J; bases unmatched to any gene: 10. The CDR3 extends over 14 amino acids. This sequence joins TRBV28 and TRBJ1-2; 8 bases agree with TRBD1. This clonotype was sampled from a man in his forties or fifties with chronic myeloid leukemia. Some clones in this sample may be carry-over from other donors' samples. The sample was peripheral blood mononuclear cells, taken before stem cell transplant. The CDR3 region has the DNA TGTGCCAGCAGCCTGGAGACAGGGGTGGGTGGCTACACCTTC. This translates into CASSLETGVGGYTF.